Here is one TCR beta chain with its context. In germline, CDR1 is MNHEY, CDR2 SVGAGI. The V and J ends lost 7 bases and 3 bases, in that order; junction bases with no gene match: 9. The CDR3 loop spans 14 amino acids. These data originate in a study of blood T cell repertoires in COVID-19. The data were produced by immunoSEQ multiplex PCR, yet TCRdb's version contains in-frame clones alone and is incomplete. The data contain about 300,000 clones, about nine tenths of them singletons. This receptor was taken from a woman in her 50s who had been exposed to COVID-19. This chain links TRBV6-5 with TRBJ2-7; 7 nucleotides align to TRBD2. Material: PBMCs or T cells enriched from blood (not recorded which). Here the CDR3 DNA reads TGTGCCAGCAAATCTAGCGGCGATGTCTACGAGCAGTACTTC. Protein sequence: CASKSSGDVYEQYF.